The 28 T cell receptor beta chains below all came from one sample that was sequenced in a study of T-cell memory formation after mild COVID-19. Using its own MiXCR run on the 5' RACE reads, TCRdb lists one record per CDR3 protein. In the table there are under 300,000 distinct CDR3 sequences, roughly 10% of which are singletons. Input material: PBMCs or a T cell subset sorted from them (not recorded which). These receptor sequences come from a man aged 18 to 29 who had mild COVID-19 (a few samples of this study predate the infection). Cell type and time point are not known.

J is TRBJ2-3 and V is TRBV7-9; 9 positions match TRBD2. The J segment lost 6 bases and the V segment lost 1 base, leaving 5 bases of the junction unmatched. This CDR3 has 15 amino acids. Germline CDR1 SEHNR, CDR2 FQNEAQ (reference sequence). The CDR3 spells CASSLEGGGVDTQYF. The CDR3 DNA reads TGTGCCAGCAGCTTAGAAGGCGGGGGGGTCGATACGCAGTATTTT.

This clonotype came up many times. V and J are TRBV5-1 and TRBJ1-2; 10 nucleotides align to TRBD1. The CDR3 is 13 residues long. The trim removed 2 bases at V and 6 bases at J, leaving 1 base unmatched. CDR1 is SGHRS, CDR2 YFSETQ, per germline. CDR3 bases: TGCGCCAGCAGCTTCGGACAGGGGGATGGCTACACCTTC. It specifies CASSFGQGDGYTF.

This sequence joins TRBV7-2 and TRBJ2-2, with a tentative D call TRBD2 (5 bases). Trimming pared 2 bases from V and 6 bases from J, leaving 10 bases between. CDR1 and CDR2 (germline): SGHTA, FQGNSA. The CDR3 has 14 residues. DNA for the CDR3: TGTGCCAGCAGCTTATCCCGGGGAGCCGGGGAGCTGTTTTTT. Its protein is CASSLSRGAGELFF.

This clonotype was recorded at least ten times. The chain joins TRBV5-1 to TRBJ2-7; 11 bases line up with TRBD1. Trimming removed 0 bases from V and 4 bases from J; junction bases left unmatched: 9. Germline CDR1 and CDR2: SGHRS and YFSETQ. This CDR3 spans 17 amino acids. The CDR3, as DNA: TGCGCCAGCAGCTTGGTACCTGTCGGGACAGGGGGGTACGAGCAGTACGTC. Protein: CASSLVPVGTGGYEQYV.

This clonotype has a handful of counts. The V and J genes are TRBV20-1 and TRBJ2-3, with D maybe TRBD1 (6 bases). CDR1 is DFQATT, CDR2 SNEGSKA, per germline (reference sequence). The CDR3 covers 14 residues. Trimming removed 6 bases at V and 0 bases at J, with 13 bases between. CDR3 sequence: CSAVSDRSTDTQYF. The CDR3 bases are TGCAGTGCCGTATCCGACAGGAGCACAGATACGCAGTATTTT.

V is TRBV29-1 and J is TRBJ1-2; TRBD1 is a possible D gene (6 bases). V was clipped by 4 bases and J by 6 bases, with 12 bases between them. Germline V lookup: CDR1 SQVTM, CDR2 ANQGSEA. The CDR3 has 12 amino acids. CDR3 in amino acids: CSVASGDDGYTF. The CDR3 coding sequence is TGCAGCGTTGCTTCAGGGGACGATGGCTACACCTTC.

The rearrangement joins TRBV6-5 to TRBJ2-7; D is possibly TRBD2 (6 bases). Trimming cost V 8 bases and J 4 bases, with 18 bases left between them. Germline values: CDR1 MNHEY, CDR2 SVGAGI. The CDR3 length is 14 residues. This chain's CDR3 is CASSGVYDVYEQYF. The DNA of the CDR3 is TGTGCCAGCTCGGGGGTCTATGACGTTTACGAGCAGTACTTC.

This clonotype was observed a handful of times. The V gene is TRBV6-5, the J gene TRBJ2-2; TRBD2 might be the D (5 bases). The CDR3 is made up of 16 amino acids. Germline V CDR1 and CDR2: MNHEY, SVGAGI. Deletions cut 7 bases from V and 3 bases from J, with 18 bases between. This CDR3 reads CASTRPSGGDTGELFF. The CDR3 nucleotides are TGTGCCAGCACCAGACCGAGCGGAGGCGACACCGGGGAGCTGTTTTTT.

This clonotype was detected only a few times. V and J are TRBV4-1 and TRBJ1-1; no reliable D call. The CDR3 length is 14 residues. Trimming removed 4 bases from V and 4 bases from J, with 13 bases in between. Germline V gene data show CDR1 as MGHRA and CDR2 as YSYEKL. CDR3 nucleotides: TGCGCCAGCAGCCCCTTGGGCAGATCCACTGAAGCTTTCTTT. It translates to CASSPLGRSTEAFF.

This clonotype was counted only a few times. The CDR3 DNA follows: TGTGCCAGCAGTCTGCGGCAGGGGTACACCGGGGAGCTGTTTTTT. This translates into CASSLRQGYTGELFF. The chain joins TRBV12-3 or TRBV12-4 to TRBJ2-2; tentative D call: TRBD1 (6 bases). Trimming cost V 5 bases and J 3 bases, with 13 bases left between them. The CDR3 is made up of 15 amino acids.

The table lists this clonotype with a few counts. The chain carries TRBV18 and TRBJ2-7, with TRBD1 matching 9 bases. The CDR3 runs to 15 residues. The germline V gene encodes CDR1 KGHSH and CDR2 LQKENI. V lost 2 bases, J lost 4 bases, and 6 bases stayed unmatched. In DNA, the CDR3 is TGTGCCAGCTCACCAGGGACAGGGTTATTTTACGAGCAGTACTTC. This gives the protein CASSPGTGLFYEQYF.

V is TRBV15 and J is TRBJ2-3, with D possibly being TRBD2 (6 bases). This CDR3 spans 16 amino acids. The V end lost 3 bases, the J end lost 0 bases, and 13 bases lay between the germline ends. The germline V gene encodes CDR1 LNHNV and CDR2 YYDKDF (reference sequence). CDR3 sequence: CATSRPLAASTDTQYF. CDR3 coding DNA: TGTGCCACCAGCAGGCCTTTAGCGGCTAGCACAGATACGCAGTATTTT.

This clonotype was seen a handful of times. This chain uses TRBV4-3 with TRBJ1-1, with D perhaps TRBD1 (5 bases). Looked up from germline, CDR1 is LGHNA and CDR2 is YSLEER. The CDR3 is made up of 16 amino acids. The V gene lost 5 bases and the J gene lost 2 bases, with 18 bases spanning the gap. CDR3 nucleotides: TGCGCCAGCAGCAAGCTCGGGGGTACACCAAACACTGAAGCTTTCTTT. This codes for CASSKLGGTPNTEAFF.

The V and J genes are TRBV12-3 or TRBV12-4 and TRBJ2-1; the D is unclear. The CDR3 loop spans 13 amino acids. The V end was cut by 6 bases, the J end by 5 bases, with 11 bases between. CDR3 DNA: TGTGCCAGCAGACCTTCAAGCAACAATGAGCAGTTCTTC. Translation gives CASRPSSNNEQFF.

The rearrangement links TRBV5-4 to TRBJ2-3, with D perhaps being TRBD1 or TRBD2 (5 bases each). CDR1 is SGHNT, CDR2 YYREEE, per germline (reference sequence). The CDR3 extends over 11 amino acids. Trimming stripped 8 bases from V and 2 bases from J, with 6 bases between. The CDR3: CARGTTDTQYF. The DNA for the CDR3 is TGTGCCAGAGGGACCACAGATACGCAGTATTTT.

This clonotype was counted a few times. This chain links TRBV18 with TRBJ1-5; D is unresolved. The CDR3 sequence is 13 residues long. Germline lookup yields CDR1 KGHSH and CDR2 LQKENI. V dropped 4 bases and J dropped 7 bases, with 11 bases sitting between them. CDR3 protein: CASSQGHGQPQHF. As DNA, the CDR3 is TGTGCCAGCTCACAGGGTCACGGGCAGCCCCAGCATTTT.

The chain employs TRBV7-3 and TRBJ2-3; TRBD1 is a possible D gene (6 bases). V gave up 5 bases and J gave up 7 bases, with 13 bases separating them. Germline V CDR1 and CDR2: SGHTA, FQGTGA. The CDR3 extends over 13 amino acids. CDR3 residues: CASSAPDSYTQYF. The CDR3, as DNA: TGTGCCAGCAGCGCCCCGGACAGCTATACGCAGTATTTT.

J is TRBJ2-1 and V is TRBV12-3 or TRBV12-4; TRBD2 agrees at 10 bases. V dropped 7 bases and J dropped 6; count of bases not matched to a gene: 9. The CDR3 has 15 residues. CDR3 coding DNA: TGTGCCAGCATCCCACTAGCGGGGATTATCAATGAGCAGTTCTTC. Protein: CASIPLAGIINEQFF.

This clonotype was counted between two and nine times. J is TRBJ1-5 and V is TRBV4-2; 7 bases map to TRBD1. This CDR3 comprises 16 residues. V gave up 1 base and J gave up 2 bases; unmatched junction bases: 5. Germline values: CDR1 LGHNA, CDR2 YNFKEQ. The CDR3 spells CASSQGQGEGNQPQHF. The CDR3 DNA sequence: TGTGCCAGCAGCCAAGGACAGGGTGAGGGCAATCAGCCCCAGCATTTT.

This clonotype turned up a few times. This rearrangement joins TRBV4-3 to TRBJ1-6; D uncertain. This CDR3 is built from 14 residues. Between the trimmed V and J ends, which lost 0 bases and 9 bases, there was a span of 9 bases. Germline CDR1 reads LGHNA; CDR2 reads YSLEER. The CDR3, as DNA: TGCGCCAGCAGCCAAGAGGGTACTGGTTCACCCCTCCACTTT. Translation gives CASSQEGTGSPLHF.

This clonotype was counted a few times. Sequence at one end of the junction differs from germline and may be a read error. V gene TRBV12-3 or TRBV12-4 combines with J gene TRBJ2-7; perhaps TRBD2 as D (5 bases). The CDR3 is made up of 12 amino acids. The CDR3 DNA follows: TGTGCCAGCAGTTTCTCCCGGGAAAACACGCAATTC. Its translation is CASSFSRENTQF.

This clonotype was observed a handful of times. The CDR3: CASSSGLDSGANVLTF. The CDR3 DNA is TGTGCCAGCAGTTCGGGACTTGACTCTGGGGCCAACGTCCTGACTTTC. The chain is built from TRBV12-3 or TRBV12-4 and TRBJ2-6; TRBD2 might be the D (6 bases). V lost 4 bases and J lost 0, with 10 bases in between. This CDR3 is built from 16 residues.

The CDR3 loop reads CASSYGPELNTEAFF. The DNA for the CDR3 is TGTGCCAGCAGTTACGGTCCAGAATTGAACACTGAAGCTTTCTTT. The rearrangement links TRBV6-2 or TRBV6-3 to TRBJ1-1; unclear D gene. This CDR3 spans 15 amino acids. V shed 2 bases and J shed 0 bases, with 10 bases lying between them. Per the germline V gene, CDR1 is MNHEY and CDR2 is SVGEGT.

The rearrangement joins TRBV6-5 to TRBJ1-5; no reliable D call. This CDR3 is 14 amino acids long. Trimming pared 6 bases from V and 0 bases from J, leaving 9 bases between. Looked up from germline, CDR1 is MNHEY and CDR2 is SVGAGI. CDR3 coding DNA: TGTGCCAGCAGAGCCGGATCTAGCAATCAGCCCCAGCATTTT. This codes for CASRAGSSNQPQHF.

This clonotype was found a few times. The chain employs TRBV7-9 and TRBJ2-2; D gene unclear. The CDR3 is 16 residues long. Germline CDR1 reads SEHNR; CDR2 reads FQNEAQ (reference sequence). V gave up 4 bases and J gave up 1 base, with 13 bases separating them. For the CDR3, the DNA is TGTGCCAGCAGCTCGATAGTTTTATTGAACACCGGGGAGCTGTTTTTT. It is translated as CASSSIVLLNTGELFF.

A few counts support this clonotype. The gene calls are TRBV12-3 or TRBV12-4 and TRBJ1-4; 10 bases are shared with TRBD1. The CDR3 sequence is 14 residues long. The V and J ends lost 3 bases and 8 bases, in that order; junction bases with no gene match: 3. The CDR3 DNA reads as TGTGCCAGCAGTTTCGGGACAGGGGAAGAAAAACTGTTTTTT. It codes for CASSFGTGEEKLFF.

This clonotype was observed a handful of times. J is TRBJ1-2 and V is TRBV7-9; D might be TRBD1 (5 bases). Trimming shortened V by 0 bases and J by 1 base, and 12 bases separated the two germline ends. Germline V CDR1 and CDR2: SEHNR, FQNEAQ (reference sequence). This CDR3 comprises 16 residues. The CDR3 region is CASSLASQGLNYGYTF. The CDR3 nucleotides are TGTGCCAGCAGCTTAGCGTCCCAGGGACTTAACTATGGCTACACCTTC.

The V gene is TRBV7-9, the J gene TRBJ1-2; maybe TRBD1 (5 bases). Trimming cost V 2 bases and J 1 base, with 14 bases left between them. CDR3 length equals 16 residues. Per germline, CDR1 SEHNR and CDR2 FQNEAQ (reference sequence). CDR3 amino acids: CASSLIGAVGNYGYTF. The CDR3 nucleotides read TGTGCCAGCAGCTTAATCGGGGCAGTGGGTAACTATGGCTACACCTTC.